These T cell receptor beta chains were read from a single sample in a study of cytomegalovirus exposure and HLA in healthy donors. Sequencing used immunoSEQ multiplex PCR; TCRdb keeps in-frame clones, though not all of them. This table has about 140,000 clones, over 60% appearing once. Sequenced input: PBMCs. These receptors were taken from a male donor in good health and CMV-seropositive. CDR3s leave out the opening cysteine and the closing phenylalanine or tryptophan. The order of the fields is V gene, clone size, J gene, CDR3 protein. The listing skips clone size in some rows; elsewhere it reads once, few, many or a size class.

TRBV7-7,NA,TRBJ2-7,ASSLGTSPYEQY
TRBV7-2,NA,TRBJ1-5,ASSLELGRGRSLGQPQH
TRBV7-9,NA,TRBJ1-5,SSSLTGGPQH
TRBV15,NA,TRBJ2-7,ATSRDSSGNTYEQY
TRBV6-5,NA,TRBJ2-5,ASSYQGTLGETQY
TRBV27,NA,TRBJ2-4,ASSTLAGEENIQY
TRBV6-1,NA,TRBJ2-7,ASREYSYEQY
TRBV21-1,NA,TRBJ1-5,ASSGTVSNQPQH
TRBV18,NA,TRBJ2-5,ASSPRGRDIGETQY
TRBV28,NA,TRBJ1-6,ASSLTGYNSPLH
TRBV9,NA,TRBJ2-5,ASSLGQGRRQETQY
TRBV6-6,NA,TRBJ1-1,ASSYSDPLEGAEAF
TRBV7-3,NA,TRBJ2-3,ASSPQTSGGLPDTQY
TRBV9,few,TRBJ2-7,ASSPVGGSYEQY
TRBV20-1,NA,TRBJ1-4,SAMSGKLF
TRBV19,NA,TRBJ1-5,ASSMASQWDQPQH
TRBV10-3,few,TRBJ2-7,AISGSSSYEQY
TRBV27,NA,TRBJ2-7,ASSYLASGRVQY
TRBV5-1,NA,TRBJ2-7,ASSLVLGEYEQY
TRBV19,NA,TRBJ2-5,ASSILAGGQETQY
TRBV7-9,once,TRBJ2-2,ASSQSGTGRGTGELF
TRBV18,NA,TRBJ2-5,ASSPPPQSNQETQY
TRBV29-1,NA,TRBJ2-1,SVDGTGGGKYNEQF
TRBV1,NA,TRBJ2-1,TSSQEREPREQF
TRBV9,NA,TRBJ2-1,ASSVQRLAGASSSYNEQF
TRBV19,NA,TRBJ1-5,ASSRQGVANQPQH
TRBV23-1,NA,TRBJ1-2,ASSRPSRGAYRANYGYT
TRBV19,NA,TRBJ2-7,ASSMYYGDSYEQY
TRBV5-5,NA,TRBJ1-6,ASRTGVYNSPLH
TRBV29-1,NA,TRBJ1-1,SVEGTDSEAF
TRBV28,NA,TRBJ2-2,ASSTPGTSPHLF
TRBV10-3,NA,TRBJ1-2,AISPGNYGYT
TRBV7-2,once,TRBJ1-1,ASSLIENTEAF
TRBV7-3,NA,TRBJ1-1,ASSSGQENTEAF
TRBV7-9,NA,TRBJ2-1,ASSSDLFSTSYNEQF
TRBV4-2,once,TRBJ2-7,ASSQETSSYEQY
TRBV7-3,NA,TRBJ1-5,ASSLTAGHGNQPQH